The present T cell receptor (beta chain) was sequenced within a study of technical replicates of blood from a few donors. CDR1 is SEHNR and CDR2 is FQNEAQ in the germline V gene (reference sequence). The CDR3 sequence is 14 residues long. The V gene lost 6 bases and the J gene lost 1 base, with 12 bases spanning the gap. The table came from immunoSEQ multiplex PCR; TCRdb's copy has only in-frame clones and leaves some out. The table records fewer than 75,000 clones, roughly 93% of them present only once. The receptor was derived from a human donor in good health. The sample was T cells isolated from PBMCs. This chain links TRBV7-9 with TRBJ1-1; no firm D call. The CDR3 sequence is CASRPDPGNTEAFF. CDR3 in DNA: TGTGCCAGCAGACCCGACCCGGGGAACACTGAAGCTTTCTTT. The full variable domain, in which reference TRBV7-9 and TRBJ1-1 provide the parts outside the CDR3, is DTGVSQNPRHKITKRGQNVTFRCDPISEHNRLYWYRQTLGQGPEFLTYFQNEAQLEKSRLLSDRFSAERPKGSFSTLEIQRTEQGDSAMYLCASRPDPGNTEAFFGQGTRLTVV.